This TCR beta chain was sequenced during a study of CD4 T cells in relation to SARS-CoV-2 and coronaviruses. Whole-study findings and limits: This crossreactivity analysis covered spike protein alone, no other viral proteins. According to naive versus memory sequencing, detected responses are memory recall, not newly primed. Samples before the pandemic and after infection were not matched within any donor.

The CDR3 is 15 residues long. In germline, CDR1 is MDHEN, CDR2 SYDVKM. V shed 8 bases, J shed 7 bases, and the junction held 11 bases outside the gene matches. This clone was recorded only once. The antigen is unknown. Unexposed donor CD4+ T cells date from 2011-2018, before the COVID-19 pandemic. Deep TCR-beta sequencing used DNA from uncultured naive and memory CD4+ T cells. The assay was immunoSEQ multiplex PCR, and TCRdb's table has in-frame clones only and misses some. The repertoire holds nearly 70,000 clones, with 85% to 95% as singletons. The chain has TRBV28 and TRBJ1-4; 9 bases are a match to TRBD1. The sequencing input was naive CD4+ T cells from PBMCs. Noted subset: naive CD4+ T cells isolated by negative enrichment. This receptor was taken from a human donor in good health. The CDR3 here is CASGTPGQGTEKLFF. In DNA form, the CDR3 reads TGTGCCAGCGGGACCCCGGGACAGGGAACTGAAAAACTGTTTTTT.